A single sample gave rise to the 30 T cell receptor beta chains below, sequenced in a study of T cell clones after liver transplantation. Their antigens are not known. Data came from immunoSEQ multiplex PCR; TCRdb stores just in-frame clones and leaves some out. The sample lists 2,500 to 3,000 clones; around a quarter were seen once. Proliferating CFSE-low MLR cells were sequenced to define alloreactive TCRbeta sequences. Material: CD4+ T cells from PBMCs cultured with third-party cells. The receptors stem from a human patient who received a liver transplant. The graft donor may have given rise to some T cells.

V gene TRBV14 combines with J gene TRBJ2-3, with D perhaps TRBD2 (5 bases). Germline CDR1 and CDR2: SGHDN and FVKESK. CDR3 size: 16 residues. Trimming took off 2 bases at V and 3 bases at J, with 15 bases between the two ends. The CDR3, as DNA: TGTGCCAGCAGCCAATCGAGGACTCTGCGGACAGATACGCAGTATTTT. It codes for CASSQSRTLRTDTQYF.

The sample holds a few counts of this clone. The chain is built from TRBV4-2 and TRBJ1-2, with a weak D call TRBD1 (6 bases). Trimming left V 5 bases short and J 4 bases short, with 17 bases between. Germline loops: CDR1 LGHNA, CDR2 YNFKEQ. The CDR3 is 15 amino acids. The CDR3 here is CASSLPGQSLYGYTF. Written as DNA, the CDR3 is TGTGCCAGCAGCTTGCCGGGACAAAGCCTCTATGGCTACACCTTC.

The rearrangement uses TRBV10-3 and TRBJ2-6; D may be TRBD1 (6 bases). The germline V and J ends were trimmed by 2 bases and 2 bases, with 13 bases remaining between them. This CDR3 comprises 17 residues. The V gene's germline CDR1 is ENHRY and CDR2 SYGVKD. The CDR3 spells CAISEGQGLAGANVLTF. For the CDR3, the DNA is TGTGCCATCAGTGAGGGGCAGGGGTTAGCTGGGGCCAACGTCCTGACTTTC.

The chain uses TRBV9 and TRBJ2-1, with no clear D. Between the trimmed V and J ends, which lost 2 bases and 5 bases, there was a span of 8 bases. Per germline, CDR1 SGDLS and CDR2 YYNGEE. The length of the CDR3 is 13 residues. The CDR3 sequence is CASSVTVNNEQFF. The CDR3 region has the DNA TGTGCCAGCAGCGTCACAGTCAACAATGAGCAGTTCTTC.

J is TRBJ2-1 and V is TRBV30; 12 bases align to TRBD2. This CDR3 has 16 amino acids. The germline V gene encodes CDR1 GTSNPN and CDR2 SVGIG (reference sequence). Unmatched junction bases numbered 3, after V lost 3 bases and J lost 0 bases. CDR3 nucleotides: TGTGCCTGGAGCCGGACTAGCGGGATCTCCTACAATGAGCAGTTCTTC. Translating gives CAWSRTSGISYNEQFF.

The rearrangement joins TRBV10-2 to TRBJ2-5; possible D gene TRBD1, 5 bases. V shed 4 bases and J shed 0 bases, with 15 bases lying between them. Germline CDR1 and CDR2: WSHSY and SAAADI. The CDR3 is made up of 16 amino acids. The CDR3 coding sequence is TGCGCCAGCAGTGGATTTGACAGTTTGTACCAAGAGACCCAGTACTTC. As protein: CASSGFDSLYQETQYF.

This clone was picked up one time. CDR3 in DNA: TGTGCCAGCAGCGTAGGGGGCTCAGGGCCCGCAACTAATGAAAAACTGTTTTTT. This gives the protein CASSVGGSGPATNEKLFF. J is TRBJ1-4 and V is TRBV9; D perhaps matches TRBD1 (5 bases). Trimming cost V 0 bases and J 0 bases, with 15 bases left between them. Per germline, CDR1 SGDLS and CDR2 YYNGEE. The CDR3 spans 18 residues.

This clone came up a few times. The rearrangement joins TRBV18 to TRBJ1-4; the match to TRBD1 covers 7 bases. V shed 6 bases, J shed 5 bases, and the junction held 6 bases outside the gene matches. Germline-derived CDR1 and CDR2 are KGHSH and LQKENI. The CDR3 has 14 amino acids. The CDR3 region is CASSRGQLNEKLFF. As DNA, the CDR3 is TGTGCCAGCTCCCGGGGACAGCTAAATGAAAAACTGTTTTTT.

This clone was counted a few times. CDR3 DNA sequence: TGTGCCAGCAGCTCTCCACTTAACAGGGGGCCTGGAAACACCATATATTTT. Its protein product is CASSSPLNRGPGNTIYF. The chain carries TRBV7-9 and TRBJ1-3, with TRBD1 matching 9 bases. The CDR3 is made up of 17 amino acids. Germline V gene data show CDR1 as SEHNR and CDR2 as FQNEAQ (reference sequence). V lost 4 bases and J lost 2; bases outside the gene matches: 9.

The gene calls are TRBV9 and TRBJ1-4; 7 nucleotides line up with TRBD1. The CDR3 spans 14 residues. The J segment lost 2 bases and the V segment lost 2 bases, leaving 0 bases of the junction unmatched. The germline V gene encodes CDR1 SGDLS and CDR2 YYNGEE. The CDR3 loop reads CASSVTGTNEKLFF. CDR3 nucleotides: TGTGCCAGCAGCGTGACAGGGACTAATGAAAAACTGTTTTTT.

The rearrangement links TRBV7-9 to TRBJ1-2; possible D gene TRBD1, 5 bases. Germline CDR1 SEHNR, CDR2 FQNEAQ (reference sequence). CDR3 size: 15 residues. Trimming removed 0 bases at V and 4 bases at J, with 12 bases between. This CDR3 is CASSLAERDLYGYTF. The CDR3 nucleotides are TGTGCCAGCAGCTTAGCTGAGAGGGACCTCTATGGCTACACCTTC.

The V and J genes are TRBV7-6 and TRBJ1-2, with a tentative D call TRBD1 (5 bases). V was clipped by 6 bases and J by 4 bases, with 21 bases between them. This CDR3 spans 16 amino acids. The V gene's germline CDR1 is SGHVS and CDR2 FNYEAQ. The DNA for the CDR3 is TGTGCCAGCAGTTCTATGATTGCGGGGGTTCCCTATGGCTACACCTTC. It codes for CASSSMIAGVPYGYTF. Variable domain in full (rest from reference TRBV7-6 and TRBJ1-2): GAGVSQSPRYKVTKRGQDVALRCDPISGHVSLYWYRQALGQGPEFLTYFNYEAQQDKSGLPNDRFSAERPEGSISTLTIQRTEQRDSAMYRCASSSMIAGVPYGYTFGSGTRLTVV.

The chain is built from TRBV6-9 and TRBJ2-7; D is perhaps TRBD1 (7 bases). Germline V lookup: CDR1 MNHGY, CDR2 SVAAGI. There are 14 residues in the CDR3. The V end was cut by 6 bases, the J end by 1 base, with 13 bases between. The CDR3 region has the DNA TGTGCCAGCAGCCCGCGGGGACAGTCCTACGAGCAGTACTTC. Its protein product is CASSPRGQSYEQYF.

The rearrangement uses TRBV12-1 and TRBJ2-1; no check of the table's D call, TRBD1, against the DNA was made. TRBV12-1 is annotated as a pseudogene. CDR3 length: 12 amino acids. The CDR3 region is CASSSRVDEQFF. The CDR3 coding sequence is TGTGCCAGCAGCTCCAGGGTAGATGAGCAGTTCTTC.

The gene calls are TRBV7-9 and TRBJ1-1; possibly TRBD1 for D (5 bases). CDR1 and CDR2 from the germline V gene are SEHNR and FQNEAQ (reference sequence). The V gene lost 1 base and the J gene lost 5 bases, with 20 bases spanning the gap. The CDR3 contains 17 residues. The CDR3 region is CASSLGSWVGGRTEAFF. The CDR3 bases are TGTGCCAGCAGCTTAGGGTCTTGGGTCGGGGGGAGAACTGAAGCTTTCTTT.

This clone occurred a few times. The V gene is TRBV7-7, the J gene TRBJ1-6, with D possibly TRBD1 on 5 matching bases. The germline CDR1 and CDR2 sequences are SSHAT and FNYEAQ (reference sequence). Trimming shortened V by 5 bases and J by 7 bases, and 12 bases separated the two germline ends. The CDR3 totals 14 residues. CDR3 bases: TGTGCCAGCAGCCCCGGACGGGGGAATTCACCCCTCCACTTT. It yields the protein CASSPGRGNSPLHF.

The chain recombines TRBV11-2 with TRBJ1-1, with D perhaps matching TRBD1 (6 bases). Germline V CDR1 and CDR2: SGHAT, FQNNGV. The CDR3 has 14 amino acids. V dropped 5 bases and J dropped 1 base, with 11 bases sitting between them. The CDR3 region has the DNA TGTGCCAGCAGCCGCCCGGACAGGAACACTGAAGCTTTCTTT. Protein product: CASSRPDRNTEAFF.

This sequence joins TRBV7-2 and TRBJ1-2, with no clear D. The CDR3 is 13 residues long. Germline V gene lookup returns CDR1 SGHTA and CDR2 FQGNSA. Trimming took off 4 bases at V and 8 bases at J, with 14 bases between the two ends. The CDR3 loop is CASSSGMAGGYTF. In DNA, the CDR3 is TGTGCCAGCAGCTCAGGCATGGCTGGAGGCTACACCTTC.

The sample holds a few counts of this clone. The chain carries TRBV5-4 and TRBJ1-1; D is perhaps TRBD1 (6 bases). Deletions cut 2 bases from V and 4 bases from J, with 9 bases between. Per germline, CDR1 SGHNT and CDR2 YYREEE (reference sequence). The CDR3 totals 13 residues. This CDR3 reads CASSLIGGTEAFF. CDR3 coding DNA: TGTGCCAGCAGCTTAATAGGGGGCACTGAAGCTTTCTTT.

This clone is labeled as medium-sized. The V gene is TRBV7-9, the J gene TRBJ1-3; D gene unclear. This CDR3 spans 13 amino acids. V was pared by 3 bases and J by 0 bases, with 3 bases between. Germline V gene sequence: CDR1 SEHNR, CDR2 FQNEAQ (reference sequence). CDR3 in DNA: TGTGCCAGCAGCTTCTACTCTGGAAACACCATATATTTT. Amino acid sequence: CASSFYSGNTIYF. Complete variable domain (other parts from reference TRBV7-9 and TRBJ1-3): DTGVSQNPRHKITKRGQNVTFRCDPISEHNRLYWYRQTLGQGPEFLTYFQNEAQLEKSRLLSDRFSAERPKGSFSTLEIQRTEQGDSAMYLCASSFYSGNTIYFGEGSWLTVV.

The DNA of the CDR3 is TGTGCCAGCAGCTTATTCAGCTCCTATAATTCACCCCTCCACTTT. It codes for CASSLFSSYNSPLHF. This chain links TRBV7-8 with TRBJ1-6; D unresolved. V was clipped by 2 bases and J by 0 bases, with 5 bases between them. CDR1 and CDR2 from the germline V gene are SGHVS and FQNEAQ. The CDR3 has 15 residues.

Judged by abundance, this clone is medium-sized. The chain uses TRBV7-8 and TRBJ2-7; TRBD2 is a possible D gene (5 bases). Looked up from germline, CDR1 is SGHVS and CDR2 is FQNEAQ. This CDR3 contains 11 residues. V was pared by 6 bases and J by 4 bases, with 7 bases between. The CDR3 region is CASREGYEQYF. The CDR3 coding sequence is TGTGCCAGCAGAGAGGGATACGAGCAGTACTTC.

The chain carries TRBV4-1 and TRBJ2-7; TRBD1 matches 9 bases. Trimming removed 1 base from V and 5 bases from J; junction bases left unmatched: 12. In germline, CDR1 is MGHRA, CDR2 YSYEKL. The CDR3 contains 17 residues. CDR3 sequence: CASSQGYGTGQFNEQYF. CDR3 bases: TGCGCCAGCAGCCAAGGATATGGGACAGGGCAGTTCAACGAGCAGTACTTC.

This clone is termed medium-sized (0.01 to 0.1%). V gene TRBV7-9 combines with J gene TRBJ2-7; D possibly corresponds to TRBD2 (6 bases). The CDR3 spans 12 residues. Germline-derived CDR1 and CDR2 are SEHNR and FQNEAQ (reference sequence). V lost 6 bases and J 5 bases, leaving 11 bases between the germline ends. CDR3 sequence: CASSQRGNEQYF. The CDR3 DNA follows: TGTGCCAGCAGTCAACGGGGGAACGAGCAGTACTTC. Using reference TRBV7-9 and TRBJ2-7 for the parts outside the CDR3, the full variable domain is DTGVSQNPRHKITKRGQNVTFRCDPISEHNRLYWYRQTLGQGPEFLTYFQNEAQLEKSRLLSDRFSAERPKGSFSTLEIQRTEQGDSAMYLCASSQRGNEQYFGPGTRLTVT.

The chain combines TRBV30 with TRBJ1-1, with no clear D. Per the germline V gene, CDR1 is GTSNPN and CDR2 is SVGIG (reference sequence). Trimming took 3 bases from V and 0 from J, leaving 14 bases between them. This CDR3 has 15 amino acids. The CDR3 protein is CAWRNFRSMNTEAFF. The CDR3 DNA follows: TGTGCCTGGAGGAACTTCAGGTCCATGAACACTGAAGCTTTCTTT. The entire variable domain, with the rest obtained from reference TRBV30 and TRBJ1-1, is as follows: SQTIHQWPATLVQPVGSPLSLECTVEGTSNPNLYWYRQAAGRGLQLLFYSVGIGQISSEVPQNLSASRPQDRQFILSSKKLLLSDSGFYLCAWRNFRSMNTEAFFGQGTRLTVV.

In the case of this clone: The same CDR3 also results from other DNA sequences found in this sample. This sequence joins TRBV5-1 and TRBJ2-1; D assignment may be TRBD1 or TRBD2 (6 bases each). The CDR3 runs 16 residues. Germline V CDR1 and CDR2: SGHRS, YFSETQ. V was cut by 0 bases and J by 0 bases, with 10 bases left in between. The CDR3 region is CASSLVGGRSYNEQFF. The CDR3 coding sequence is TGCGCCAGCAGCTTGGTTGGGGGGCGCTCCTACAATGAGCAGTTCTTC.

The CDR3, as DNA: TGTGCCAGCAATAGCCCTGGACAGGGACCCGGTGGCTATGGCTACACCTTC. It specifies CASNSPGQGPGGYGYTF. This chain uses TRBV28 with TRBJ1-2; 8 bases fit TRBD1. CDR3 size: 17 residues. Trimming took 7 bases from V and 4 from J; bases not matched to a gene: 17. Germline CDR1 is MDHEN and CDR2 is SYDVKM.

This clone was seen only a few times. This sequence joins TRBV9 and TRBJ2-2; 9 bases match TRBD1. V shed 4 bases, J shed 9 bases, and the junction held 10 bases outside the gene matches. The CDR3 has 15 amino acids. The germline V gene encodes CDR1 SGDLS and CDR2 YYNGEE. Here the CDR3 reads CASSQGTGSVRELFF. Here the CDR3 DNA reads TGTGCCAGCAGCCAAGGGACAGGGAGCGTGCGGGAGCTGTTTTTT.

The table lists this clone with a few counts. The CDR3 here is CASSVKGNYGYTF. In nucleotides, the CDR3 is TGTGCCAGCAGTGTAAAGGGGAACTATGGCTACACCTTC. V usage is TRBV2 and J usage is TRBJ1-2, with TRBD1 as a possible D gene (5 bases). Germline CDR1 reads SNHLY; CDR2 reads FYNNEI. This CDR3 is 13 amino acids long. V gave up 4 bases and J gave up 2 bases, with 8 bases separating them.

This clone was seen a handful of times. This chain links TRBV5-6 with TRBJ1-5; 10 nucleotides match TRBD1. With 4 bases clipped from V and 7 bases from J, the junction kept 5 bases outside the gene matches. This CDR3 has 14 amino acids. The V gene's germline CDR1 is SGHDT and CDR2 YYEEEE. The CDR3 protein is CASSAGTGEQPQHF. CDR3 in DNA: TGTGCCAGCAGCGCGGGGACAGGGGAACAGCCCCAGCATTTT.